This entry concerns a single T cell receptor (beta chain). Germline V gene lookup returns CDR1 MDHEN and CDR2 SYDVKM. V was pared by 2 bases and J by 2 bases, with 10 bases of the junction left unmatched. This CDR3 is built from 19 residues. This entry is derived from a study of blood T cell repertoires in COVID-19. Study details: Acute and convalescent COVID-19 samples came from the United States, Italy and Spain.

Assay: immunoSEQ multiplex PCR; the TCRdb copy retains only in-frame clones and omits some. The repertoire includes about 85,000 clones, roughly 89% of them detected once, and 4.3% sits in the top ten. V usage is TRBV28 and J usage is TRBJ2-5; TRBD2 agrees at 14 bases. Sequences were obtained from peripheral blood. This receptor was obtained from a woman aged 80 or over with active or convalescent COVID-19. In DNA form, the CDR3 reads TGTGCCAGCAGTTTAGGGGCGACTAGCGGGAGGGGTGGTCAAGAGACCCAGTACTTC. Translation: CASSLGATSGRGGQETQYF.